There are a few counts of the clone carrying this T cell receptor (beta chain). The data originate from a study of tumour-infiltrating T cells in Burkitt lymphoma. CDR1 SGHDN and CDR2 FVKESK come from the germline V gene. This CDR3 is built from 15 residues. Trimming removed 6 bases from V and 6 bases from J, with 18 bases in between. The method was immunoSEQ multiplex PCR; TCRdb's version includes in-frame clones alone and lacks a portion of them. The table includes tens of thousands of clones, about a third detected once. What was sequenced was tumor tissue. The chain employs TRBV14 and TRBJ1-5; no clear D gene. This receptor was obtained from a human donor with Burkitt lymphoma. The CDR3 reads CASSPVPSGCQPQHF. The CDR3 DNA reads TGTGCCAGCAGTCCGGTGCCCTCAGGTTGTCAGCCCCAGCATTTT.